The clone carrying this T cell receptor beta chain was detected only once. As yet, its antigen is unknown. The V gene's germline CDR1 is LGHDT and CDR2 YNNKEL (reference sequence). The junction had 10 bases not matched to a gene; V was cut back by 1 base and J by 6 bases. This CDR3 is built from 16 residues. MiXCR was run by TCRdb on the RT-PCR reads, yielding one entry per CDR3 protein. The sample lists about 500,000 distinct CDR3 sequences, about 15% occurring once. These data originate in a study of response to subunit inactivated influenza vaccine. Study-wide results and caveats: Authors proposed each seasonal influenza vaccination draws in few new T cells.

Sequenced material: CD4+ T cells sorted from PBMCs, taken about 23 months after vaccination. This receptor was taken from a man aged 45 to 70 who received an inactivated influenza vaccine. The rearrangement links TRBV3-1 to TRBJ2-5, with 8 bases aligning to TRBD1. In DNA form, the CDR3 reads TGTGCCAGCAGCCAAGGGCTACAGGGGGGACACCAGACCCAGTACTTC. It encodes CASSQGLQGGHQTQYF.